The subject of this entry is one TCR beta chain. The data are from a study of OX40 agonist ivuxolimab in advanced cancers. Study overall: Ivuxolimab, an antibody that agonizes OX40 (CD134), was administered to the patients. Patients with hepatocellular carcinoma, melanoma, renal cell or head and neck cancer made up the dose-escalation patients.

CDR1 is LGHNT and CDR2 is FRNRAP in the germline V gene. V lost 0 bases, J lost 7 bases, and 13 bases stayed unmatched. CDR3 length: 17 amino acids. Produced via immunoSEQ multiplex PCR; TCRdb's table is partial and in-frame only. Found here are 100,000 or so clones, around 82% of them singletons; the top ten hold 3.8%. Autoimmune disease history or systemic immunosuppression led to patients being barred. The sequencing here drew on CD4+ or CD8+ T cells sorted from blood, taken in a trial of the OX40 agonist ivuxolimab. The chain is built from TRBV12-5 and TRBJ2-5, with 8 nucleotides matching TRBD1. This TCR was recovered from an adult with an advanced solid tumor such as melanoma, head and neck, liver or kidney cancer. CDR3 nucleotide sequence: TGTGCTAGTGGTTTGGTCAGAGGACAGGGTGAGACTTGGACCCAGTACTTC. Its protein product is CASGLVRGQGETWTQYF.